This T cell receptor (beta chain) was observed in a study of glioma-infiltrating T cells listed by TCRdb under 2016. Context from the whole study: Low-grade gliomas were represented by WHO grade II oligodendrogliomas or astrocytomas, and glioblastomas were represented by WHO grade IV tumors that were sampled at initial rather than recurrent diagnosis. Glioma patients received dexamethasone for six or fewer days before surgery. Blood libraries targeted 4.5- to 10-fold sequencing coverage of 950,000 to 1,000,000 peripheral T cells. Glioma tissue, non-neoplastic brain tissue and matched peripheral blood mononuclear cells were used as sources from which TCR alpha- and beta-chain repertoires were sequenced. To measure how far tissue and blood T-cell populations diverged, each tissue-infiltrating repertoire was compared against the peripheral blood repertoire of the same patient. Three low-grade glioma patients, under ten primary glioblastoma patients and three non-glioma patients contributing non-neoplastic brain tissue were included in the paired cohort. Overall study outcomes, separate from this receptor: Small numbers underpinned the group comparisons: under ten glioblastoma patients, three low-grade glioma patients and three non-neoplastic patients. Only a very small number of CDR3 sequences turned up in both tissue and blood, a result put down to high CDR3 diversity combined with limited sampling. VJ-independent divergence between tissue and blood was below expectation in non-neoplastic patients but above expectation in all gliomas, especially low-grade gliomas. Patients with low tissue-blood divergence were marked by a signature set of shared blood CDR3 motifs, and this signature set was depleted in highly divergent patients.

TCR alpha and beta CDR3 regions were amplified with the iRepertoire nested amplicon-rescue multiplex PCR (arm-PCR) platform from RNA. The input for one-step reverse transcription and amplification was about 90-400 ng of tissue mRNA or PBMC total RNA. Following bead purification, Illumina adapters were added by a secondary multiplex PCR, and libraries between 200 and 400 bp were gel-purified. Libraries carried internal 6-nucleotide barcodes used for demultiplexing. The libraries were sequenced on an Illumina MiSeq using 2x220 or 2x250 nucleotide paired-end reads. The original methods were these. Paired reads were merged with FLASH 1.2.11 and aligned to the GRCh37 human genome with BWA-MEM before extracting TRA and TRB reads. An IMGT-derived reference of cassette sequences and CDR3 motifs, with pseudogenes included, was used for V and J assignment. Reads were translated in three frames, and productive CDR3s were defined as those with a C...FGXG motif and no stop codons. A clonotype was defined as a unique combination of a V-J cassette pair and a CDR3 amino acid sequence. Filtering of reads was based on Hamming distance, with the threshold set by the sequence error rate of each sample in mapped regions. The public reads were quality trimmed at Q25 with fastp and then assembled into clones with MiXCR by TCRdb, keeping productive beta chains. Merged by CDR3 protein, the rows form single entries marked with the most common genes and DNA. None of the V and J calls come from the authors' own analysis; TCRdb made them. In all, the sample holds more than 350,000 distinct CDR3 sequences, and more than 35% of those were seen once. Clones ranked in the top ten supply about 12% of the sample.

Deletion took 1 base off V and 0 bases off J, with a span of 15 bases between the germline ends. The CDR3 spans 17 residues, from the cysteine through the phenylalanine. Left in the record is the CDR3 DNA by itself, 51 bases read in frame from the first base. In the germline V gene (reference sequence), CDR1 corresponds to MNHEY and CDR2 to SMNVEV. Of note for this clonotype: What this receptor recognizes is not known. This may arise from a read error, as a much more abundant clone is one base away.

Immediately after resection, surgical brain or tumor specimens were cryofrozen in liquid nitrogen, with peripheral blood cells collected concurrently. This TCR was recovered from a human donor with low-grade glioma or glioblastoma, undergoing nonglioma brain surgery, or in good health (not recorded which). The receptor chain draws on TRBV27 and TRBJ1-2; TRBD1 might be the D gene, on 6 matching bases. The specimen was glioma tissue, nonneoplastic brain tissue, or PBMCs (not recorded which). The CDR3 region: CASSLFARGRPNYGYTF. The DNA sequence is as follows: TGTGCCAGCAGTTTATTTGCCAGGGGTCGACCTAACTATGGCTACACCTTC.